This TCR beta chain stems from a study of blood T cell repertoires in COVID-19. About the study: T cells, B-cell-depleted T cells, or PBMCs supplied cDNA or gDNA.

CDR1 is SGHVS and CDR2 is FNYEAQ in the germline V gene. CDR3 length: 13 amino acids. Trimming removed 5 bases from V and 3 bases from J, with 10 bases in between. Using immunoSEQ multiplex PCR, the repertoire was profiled, and TCRdb retains in-frame clones only, with some absent. Altogether 230,000 or so clones are present, about 91% being singletons, with the ten largest covering roughly 14%. The sequenced material came from PBMCs or T cells enriched from blood (not recorded which). J is TRBJ1-2 and V is TRBV7-6; D is possibly TRBD1 (6 bases). The sequence came from a woman between 50 and 59 years old with acute COVID-19. The CDR3 coding sequence is TGTGCCAGCAGCCCCCGGACAGACTATGGCTACACCTTC. The encoded protein is CASSPRTDYGYTF.